This T cell receptor (beta chain) derives from a study of response to subunit inactivated influenza vaccine. Study results and caveats: T cells newly recruited by each seasonal influenza vaccination are few, the authors suggested.

This clonotype was counted a few times. Its target is unknown. TCRdb passed the RT-PCR reads through MiXCR, listing each CDR3 protein once. The sample has about 540,000 distinct CDR3 sequences; approximately 20% are singletons. Trimming shortened V by 1 base and J by 10 bases, and 21 bases separated the two germline ends. Germline V gene sequence: CDR1 SGHDT, CDR2 YYEEEE. The CDR3 extends over 17 amino acids. The same sample was also studied in work on T cells expressing NK-cell markers. That publication notes: 5'RACE template switching with UMIs produced the TCR beta cDNA. Serological testing identified seven of the eight sequenced donors as HCMV-seropositive and one as seronegative. These clonotypes also led the CD3+CD56-NKG2C+ fraction in four donors. No clear determination of HCMV specificity was made for expanded NKG2C+ T cell clones.

The material sequenced was CD4+ T cells sorted from PBMCs, taken approximately 13 days after vaccination. This TCR came from a man aged 45-65 years who received an inactivated influenza vaccine. The chain uses TRBV5-6 and TRBJ1-6; D is perhaps TRBD1 (6 bases). CDR3 DNA sequence: TGTGCCAGCAGCTTGCCTCCAGGTTGGGGGGCGAGATCACCCCTCCACTTT. Residues: CASSLPPGWGARSPLHF.